The 22 T cell receptor beta chains below all came from one sample that was sequenced in a study of T cells after yellow fever vaccination. TCRdb independently ran MiXCR on the 5' RACE reads; one entry per CDR3 protein. There are some 340,000 distinct CDR3 sequences in the sample; about 10% occur only once, and approximately 3.3% lies in the top ten. The starting material was CD4+ T cells sorted from PBMCs, obtained 45 days after the yellow fever booster vaccination. The receptors originated from a young man who received the YFV17D yellow fever vaccine.

This sequence joins TRBV20-1 and TRBJ1-4, with 9 bases identical to TRBD1. V lost 3 bases, J lost 9 bases, and 8 bases stayed unmatched. Germline assignment: CDR1 DFQATT and CDR2 SNEGSKA (reference sequence). CDR3 length: 14 amino acids. CDR3 DNA sequence: TGCAGTGCTAGGGCTGGGACAGGGTCGCAAAAACTGTTTTTT. Translating it yields CSARAGTGSQKLFF.

There are a few counts of this clonotype. The rearrangement joins TRBV7-2 to TRBJ2-7; the D is unclear. Germline values: CDR1 SGHTA, CDR2 FQGNSA. Trimming took 3 bases from V and 6 from J, leaving 9 bases between them. This CDR3 spans 12 amino acids. The CDR3 region has the DNA TGTGCCAGCAGCTTCGGGCCTGGCGAGCAGTACTTC. Translation: CASSFGPGEQYF.

The sample holds a few counts of this clonotype. The V and J genes are TRBV27 and TRBJ2-7; D remains unclear. The ends were cut back, 6 bases at V and 4 bases at J, with 10 bases in the middle. The CDR3 sequence is 12 residues long. Germline CDR1 reads MNHEY; CDR2 reads SMNVEV (reference sequence). CDR3 sequence: CASRLTSYEQYV. The CDR3 coding sequence is TGTGCCAGCAGGTTGACCAGTTACGAGCAGTACGTC.

The sample holds many counts of this clonotype. V gene TRBV5-1 combines with J gene TRBJ2-2; 7 positions match TRBD1. Germline lookup yields CDR1 SGHRS and CDR2 YFSETQ. CDR3 length: 15 residues. V dropped 2 bases and J dropped 5; count of bases not matched to a gene: 6. CDR3 sequence: CASSFYRGETGELFF. The CDR3 DNA sequence: TGCGCCAGCAGCTTCTACAGGGGAGAGACCGGGGAGCTGTTTTTT.

At least ten counts were recorded for this clonotype. V gene TRBV2 combines with J gene TRBJ1-2, with 11 positions matching TRBD1. Germline V CDR1 and CDR2: SNHLY, FYNNEI. The CDR3 extends over 14 amino acids. The ends lost 6 bases at V and 4 bases at J; junction bases unmatched: 4. CDR3 nucleotides: TGTGCCAGCAGCGCCGGGACAGGGGGCTATGGCTACACCTTC. Residues: CASSAGTGGYGYTF.

The chain joins TRBV28 to TRBJ2-5; a possible D gene is TRBD2 (6 bases). Germline CDR1 reads MDHEN; CDR2 reads SYDVKM. The CDR3 sequence is 12 residues long. V lost 8 bases and J 13 bases, leaving 20 bases between the germline ends. This chain's CDR3 is CASWSLYGTPYF. The CDR3 DNA is TGTGCCAGCTGGTCGTTGTACGGGACTCCGTACTTC.

The chain has TRBV5-1 and TRBJ2-2, with a tentative D call TRBD1 (6 bases). The length of the CDR3 is 16 residues. Looked up from germline, CDR1 is SGHRS and CDR2 is YFSETQ. Trimming took 2 bases from V and 0 from J, leaving 11 bases between them. The CDR3 DNA is TGCGCCAGCAGCTTCCCGGGACAAGCGAACACCGGGGAGCTGTTTTTT. It specifies CASSFPGQANTGELFF.

This rearrangement joins TRBV6-6 to TRBJ1-5, with D hard to call. Germline-derived CDR1 and CDR2 are MNHNY and SVGAGI (reference sequence). Trimming left V 5 bases short and J 5 bases short, with 4 bases between. This CDR3 region has 11 residues. The CDR3 DNA reads as TGTGCCAGCAGTAATTATCAGCCCCAGCATTTT. Its translation is CASSNYQPQHF.

CDR3 residues: CASSFSGQGTGGNTEAFF. The CDR3 region has the DNA TGTGCCAGCAGCTTCTCGGGGCAGGGGACGGGAGGAAACACTGAAGCTTTCTTT. The V call is TRBV7-9, the J call TRBJ1-1; TRBD1 is a possible D gene (6 bases). V was pared by 3 bases and J by 2 bases, with 22 bases between. The CDR3 is 18 amino acids. Germline values: CDR1 SEHNR, CDR2 FQNEAQ (reference sequence).

This sequence joins TRBV25-1 and TRBJ2-7; 9 bases agree with TRBD1. The CDR3 length is 15 residues. Trimming at V came to 5 bases and at J to 3 bases, leaving 8 bases not matched to a gene. Per the germline V gene, CDR1 is MGHDK and CDR2 is SYGVNS. The CDR3 is CASSRQGGSGYEQYF. The CDR3, as DNA: TGTGCCAGCAGTAGACAGGGGGGGTCAGGCTACGAGCAGTACTTC.

The rearrangement uses TRBV7-9 and TRBJ1-1; 7 bases map to TRBD1. This CDR3 is built from 15 residues. Trimming at V came to 5 bases and at J to 4 bases, leaving 10 bases not matched to a gene. Per the germline V gene, CDR1 is SEHNR and CDR2 is FQNEAQ (reference sequence). CDR3 in DNA: TGTGCCAGCAGCATCAGGGGGTTGAAGGGCACTGAAGCTTTCTTT. Protein product: CASSIRGLKGTEAFF.

Only a few counts were recorded for this clonotype. The chain is built from TRBV12-3 or TRBV12-4 and TRBJ1-4; the D gene is possibly TRBD1 (5 bases). The CDR3 covers 12 residues. V was clipped by 8 bases and J by 8 bases, with 12 bases between them. For the CDR3, the DNA is TGTGCCAGCCGCCTGGGGGGGGAAAAACTGTTTTTT. Its protein is CASRLGGEKLFF.

This clonotype was observed at least ten times. V and J are TRBV18 and TRBJ2-3; maybe TRBD1 (6 bases). Germline assignment: CDR1 KGHSH and CDR2 LQKENI. This CDR3 contains 15 residues. Trimming pared 1 base from V and 10 bases from J, leaving 18 bases between. DNA for the CDR3: TGTGCCAGCTCACCACGGGGGCCAGTCGCTATGGCGCAGTATTTT. Its translation is CASSPRGPVAMAQYF.

With regard to this clonotype: Germline and junction disagree at one end, which may indicate a read error. The chain uses TRBV9 and TRBJ2-5; maybe TRBD2 (6 bases). Germline V CDR1 and CDR2: SGDLS, YYNGEE. The length of the CDR3 is 16 residues. CDR3 sequence (DNA): TGTGCCAGCAGCGCGGGGGTCGGGGATGGGAGAGAGACCAAGTACTTC. It yields the protein CASSAGVGDGRETKYF.

The chain employs TRBV12-3 or TRBV12-4 and TRBJ1-2; 11 bases are a match to TRBD1. CDR3 length: 16 amino acids. J was trimmed by 7 bases and V by 1 base; bases with no gene match: 8. The CDR3 is CASSLGRTGGGRGYTF. The CDR3 coding sequence is TGTGCCAGCAGTTTAGGGAGGACAGGGGGCGGTCGTGGCTACACCTTC.

This clonotype was counted only a few times. The chain carries TRBV30 and TRBJ2-1; possible D gene TRBD2, 5 bases. This CDR3 contains 12 residues. V lost 3 bases and J 6 bases, leaving 9 bases between the germline ends. The germline V gene has CDR1 GTSNPN and CDR2 SVGIG (reference sequence). For the CDR3, the DNA is TGTGCCTGGAGCCAGGACTTCAATGAGCAGTTCTTC. Amino acid sequence: CAWSQDFNEQFF.

The rearrangement joins TRBV7-2 to TRBJ2-3, with D unresolved. CDR1 is SGHTA and CDR2 is FQGNSA in the germline V gene. Trimming cost V 5 bases and J 2 bases, with 8 bases left between them. The CDR3 loop spans 13 amino acids. CDR3 coding DNA: TGTGCCAGCAGCATGGGGATCACAGATACGCAGTATTTT. It codes for CASSMGITDTQYF.

This chain connects TRBV11-1 to TRBJ1-1; D remains ambiguous. Trimming shortened V by 2 bases and J by 5 bases, and 9 bases separated the two germline ends. The CDR3 is 13 residues long. In germline, CDR1 is SGHAT, CDR2 FQDESV (reference sequence). CDR3 residues: CASSLNSRTEAFF. CDR3 in DNA: TGTGCCAGCAGCTTAAACTCCCGAACTGAAGCTTTCTTT.

This clonotype has more than one count but fewer than ten. The V gene is TRBV10-3, the J gene TRBJ2-7; 12 bases are shared with TRBD1. The CDR3 has 16 amino acids. Germline CDR1 and CDR2: ENHRY and SYGVKD. V lost 0 bases, J lost 4 bases, and 4 bases stayed unmatched. The CDR3 region is CAISESGTGGEYEQYF. The CDR3 DNA reads TGTGCCATCAGTGAGTCGGGGACAGGGGGCGAATACGAGCAGTACTTC.

Many counts were recorded for this clonotype. The rearrangement links TRBV5-1 to TRBJ1-2; D is uncertain. The ends were cut back, 3 bases at V and 6 bases at J, with 15 bases in the middle. Germline assignment: CDR1 SGHRS and CDR2 YFSETQ. CDR3 length: 14 amino acids. The CDR3: CASSSFLPGDGYTF. DNA for the CDR3: TGCGCCAGCAGCTCCTTTCTCCCGGGCGATGGCTACACCTTC.

This clonotype has ten or more counts. The chain uses TRBV5-1 and TRBJ2-7; 10 nucleotides line up with TRBD1. CDR1 is SGHRS and CDR2 is YFSETQ in the germline V gene. The V and J ends lost 5 bases and 5 bases, in that order; junction bases with no gene match: 4. CDR3 length: 13 amino acids. CDR3 DNA: TGCGCCAGCAGGAGAGGACAGGGGGACGAGCAGTACTTC. Translation: CASRRGQGDEQYF.

This sequence joins TRBV3-1 and TRBJ2-5; D is perhaps TRBD2 (6 bases). V shed 1 base and J shed 3 bases, with 9 bases lying between them. From germline, CDR1 is LGHDT and CDR2 YNNKEL (reference sequence). The CDR3 covers 14 residues. The CDR3 reads CASSQVAGKETQYF. CDR3 DNA: TGTGCCAGCAGCCAAGTTGCGGGGAAAGAGACCCAGTACTTC.